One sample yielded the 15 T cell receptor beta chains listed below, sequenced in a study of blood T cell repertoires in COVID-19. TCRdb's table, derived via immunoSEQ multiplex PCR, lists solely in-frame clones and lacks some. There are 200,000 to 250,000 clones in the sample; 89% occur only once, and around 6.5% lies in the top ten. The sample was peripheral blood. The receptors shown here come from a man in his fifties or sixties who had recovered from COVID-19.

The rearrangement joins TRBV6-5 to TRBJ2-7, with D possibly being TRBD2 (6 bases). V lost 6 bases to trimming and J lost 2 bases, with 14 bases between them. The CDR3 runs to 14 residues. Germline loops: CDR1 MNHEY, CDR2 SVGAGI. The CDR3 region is CASSPGTSTYEQYF. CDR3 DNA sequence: TGTGCCAGCAGCCCCGGGACTTCTACCTACGAGCAGTACTTC.

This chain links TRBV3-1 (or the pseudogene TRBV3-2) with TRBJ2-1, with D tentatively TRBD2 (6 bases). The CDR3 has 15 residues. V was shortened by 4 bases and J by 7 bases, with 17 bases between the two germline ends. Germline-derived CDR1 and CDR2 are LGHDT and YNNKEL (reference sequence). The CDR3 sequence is CASSLGTRPGNEQFF. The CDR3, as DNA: TGTGCCAGCAGCCTCGGGACTCGACCGGGAAATGAGCAGTTCTTC.

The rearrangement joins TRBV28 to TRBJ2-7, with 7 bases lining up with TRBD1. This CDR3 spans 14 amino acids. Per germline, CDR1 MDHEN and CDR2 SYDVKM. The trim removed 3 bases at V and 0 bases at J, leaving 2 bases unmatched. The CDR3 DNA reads TGTGCCAGCAGTTTGACAGGGAACTCCTACGAGCAGTACTTC. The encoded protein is CASSLTGNSYEQYF.

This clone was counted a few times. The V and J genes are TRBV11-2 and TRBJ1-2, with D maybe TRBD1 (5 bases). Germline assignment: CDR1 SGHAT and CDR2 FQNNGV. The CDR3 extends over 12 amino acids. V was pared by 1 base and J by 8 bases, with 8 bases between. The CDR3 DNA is TGTGCCAGCAGCTTAGGGAGGGACGGCTACACCTTC. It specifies CASSLGRDGYTF.

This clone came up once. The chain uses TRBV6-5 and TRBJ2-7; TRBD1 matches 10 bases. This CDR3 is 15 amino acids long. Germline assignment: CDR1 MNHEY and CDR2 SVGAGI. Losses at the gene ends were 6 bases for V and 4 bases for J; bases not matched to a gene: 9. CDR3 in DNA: TGTGCCAGCAGGAATAAGCGGGACAGGGGATACGAGCAGTACTTC. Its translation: CASRNKRDRGYEQYF.

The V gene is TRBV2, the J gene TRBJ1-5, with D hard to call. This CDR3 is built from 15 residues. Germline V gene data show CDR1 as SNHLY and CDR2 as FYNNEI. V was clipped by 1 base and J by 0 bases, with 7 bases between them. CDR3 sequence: CASSEDSYSNQPQHF. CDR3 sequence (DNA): TGTGCCAGCAGTGAAGACTCGTATAGCAATCAGCCCCAGCATTTT.

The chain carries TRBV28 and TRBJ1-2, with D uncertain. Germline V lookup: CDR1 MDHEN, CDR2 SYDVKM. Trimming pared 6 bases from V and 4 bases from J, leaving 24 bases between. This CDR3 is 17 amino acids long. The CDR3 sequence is CASRRPWGGNDGYGYTF. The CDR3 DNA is TGTGCCAGCAGACGCCCGTGGGGAGGGAACGATGGCTATGGCTACACCTTC.

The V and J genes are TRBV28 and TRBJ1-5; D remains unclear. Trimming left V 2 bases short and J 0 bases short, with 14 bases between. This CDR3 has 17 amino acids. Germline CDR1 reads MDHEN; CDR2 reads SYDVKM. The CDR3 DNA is TGTGCCAGCAGTTTAGAGTGGCGGATGTATAGCAATCAGCCCCAGCATTTT. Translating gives CASSLEWRMYSNQPQHF.

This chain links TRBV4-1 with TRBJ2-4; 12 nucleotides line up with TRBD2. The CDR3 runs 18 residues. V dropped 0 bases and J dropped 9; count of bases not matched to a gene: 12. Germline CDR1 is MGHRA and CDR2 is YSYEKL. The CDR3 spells CASSQDLASGRAKGIQYF. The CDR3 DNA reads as TGCGCCAGCAGCCAAGATTTGGCTAGCGGGAGGGCCAAAGGCATTCAGTACTTC.

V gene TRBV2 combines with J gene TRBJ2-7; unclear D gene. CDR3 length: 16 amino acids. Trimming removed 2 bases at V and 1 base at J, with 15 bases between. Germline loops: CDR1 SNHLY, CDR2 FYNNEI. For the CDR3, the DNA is TGTGCCAGCAGTGAAAGGAATTCCAGGCTTTCCTACGAGCAGTACTTC. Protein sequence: CASSERNSRLSYEQYF. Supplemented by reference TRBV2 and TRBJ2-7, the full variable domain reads EPEVTQTPSHQVTQMGQEVILRCVPISNHLYFYWYRQILGQKVEFLVSFYNNEISEKSEIFDDQFSVERPDGSNFTLKIRSTKLEDSAMYFCASSERNSRLSYEQYFGPGTRLTVT.

The CDR3 coding sequence is TGTGCCAGCACCAATCTGGCGGGGAACTATGGCTACACCTTC. Translation gives CASTNLAGNYGYTF. The chain recombines TRBV7-9 with TRBJ1-2, with unresolved D. With 7 bases removed from V and 2 bases from J, the gap between germline ends came to 14 bases. The CDR3 covers 14 residues. Per germline, CDR1 SEHNR and CDR2 FQNEAQ (reference sequence).

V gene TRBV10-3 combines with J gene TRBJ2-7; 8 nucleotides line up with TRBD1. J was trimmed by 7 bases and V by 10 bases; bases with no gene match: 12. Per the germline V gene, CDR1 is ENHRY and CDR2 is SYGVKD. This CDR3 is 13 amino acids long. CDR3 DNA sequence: TGTGCCACAACCGGACAGGGCTCTCGGGAGCAGTACTTC. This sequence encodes CATTGQGSREQYF.

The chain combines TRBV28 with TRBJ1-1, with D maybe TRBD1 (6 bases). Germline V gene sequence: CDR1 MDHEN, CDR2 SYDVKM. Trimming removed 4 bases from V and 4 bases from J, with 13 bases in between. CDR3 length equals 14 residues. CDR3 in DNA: TGTGCCAGCAGTTCACAGGGTCGGAGCACTGAAGCTTTCTTT. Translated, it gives CASSSQGRSTEAFF.

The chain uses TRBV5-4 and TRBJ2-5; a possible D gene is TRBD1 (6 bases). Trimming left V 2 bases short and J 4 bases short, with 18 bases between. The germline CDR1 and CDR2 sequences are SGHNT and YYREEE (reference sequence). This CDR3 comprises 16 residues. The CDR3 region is CASSFLVTPGVETQYF. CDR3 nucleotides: TGTGCCAGCAGCTTCTTGGTTACACCAGGGGTAGAGACCCAGTACTTC.

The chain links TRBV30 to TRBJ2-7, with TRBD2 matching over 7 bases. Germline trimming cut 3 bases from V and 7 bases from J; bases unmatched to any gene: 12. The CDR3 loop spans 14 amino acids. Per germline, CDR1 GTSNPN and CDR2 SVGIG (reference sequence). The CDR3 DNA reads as TGTGCCTGGAGCCCGGGACTACCCTTGAGAGAGCAGTACTTC. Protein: CAWSPGLPLREQYF.